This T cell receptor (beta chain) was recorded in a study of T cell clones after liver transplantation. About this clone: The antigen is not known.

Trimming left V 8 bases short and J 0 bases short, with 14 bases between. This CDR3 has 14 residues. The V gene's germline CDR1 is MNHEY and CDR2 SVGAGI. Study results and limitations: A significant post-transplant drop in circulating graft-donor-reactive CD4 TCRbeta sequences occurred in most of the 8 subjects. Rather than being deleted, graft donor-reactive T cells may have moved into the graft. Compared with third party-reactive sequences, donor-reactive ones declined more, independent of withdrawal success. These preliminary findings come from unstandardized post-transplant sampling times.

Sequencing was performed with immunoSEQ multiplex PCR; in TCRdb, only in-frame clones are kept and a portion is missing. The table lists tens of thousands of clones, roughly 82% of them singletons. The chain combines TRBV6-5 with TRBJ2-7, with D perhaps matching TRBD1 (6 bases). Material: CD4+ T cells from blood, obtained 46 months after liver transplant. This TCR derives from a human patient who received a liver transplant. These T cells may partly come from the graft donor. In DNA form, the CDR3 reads TGTGCCAGCTACCAGGGGTACTCCTCCTACGAGCAGTACTTC. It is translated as CASYQGYSSYEQYF.